Following are 7 T cell receptor beta chains from one sample sequenced in a study of cytomegalovirus exposure and HLA in healthy donors. The PCR had 60 Vbeta and 13 Jbeta primers. TCRdb's table, derived via immunoSEQ multiplex PCR, lists solely in-frame clones and lacks some. The repertoire holds approximately 120,000 clones, 60% to 85% seen once, with about 3% in the top ten. Material for sequencing was PBMCs. These receptors all stem from a man younger than 40 in good health and CMV-seronegative.

This sequence joins TRBV28 and TRBJ2-7, with 9 nucleotides matching TRBD1. In germline, CDR1 is MDHEN, CDR2 SYDVKM. CDR3 length equals 15 residues. The J segment lost 5 bases and the V segment lost 4 bases, leaving 9 bases of the junction unmatched. The CDR3 sequence is CASSSSGTGTHEQYF. The CDR3 DNA reads as TGTGCCAGCAGTTCCTCTGGGACAGGGACCCACGAGCAGTACTTC.

The chain links TRBV19 to TRBJ1-5; the D gene is possibly TRBD1 (6 bases). V lost 7 bases and J 0 bases, leaving 16 bases between the germline ends. The V gene's germline CDR1 is LNHDA and CDR2 SQIVND (reference sequence). CDR3 size: 16 residues. This chain's CDR3 is CASTGDRIYSNQPQHF. In nucleotides, the CDR3 is TGTGCCAGTACAGGCGACAGGATCTATAGCAATCAGCCCCAGCATTTT.

This clone was recorded once. The chain uses TRBV28 and TRBJ2-3, with TRBD1 matching over 10 bases. V lost 7 bases to trimming and J lost 3 bases; unmatched junction nucleotides: 13. Per the germline V gene, CDR1 is MDHEN and CDR2 is SYDVKM. The CDR3 is 17 residues long. Here the CDR3 reads CASTQSLTGGGTDTQYF. CDR3 DNA sequence: TGTGCCAGCACCCAATCCCTGACAGGGGGCGGAACAGATACGCAGTATTTT.

The V gene is TRBV9, the J gene TRBJ2-5; 13 positions agree with TRBD2. Trimming removed 5 bases from V and 5 bases from J; junction bases left unmatched: 6. CDR1 is SGDLS, CDR2 YYNGEE, per germline. The CDR3 has 15 amino acids. The CDR3 sequence is CASSGPTSGGETQYF. As DNA, the CDR3 is TGTGCCAGCAGTGGTCCGACTAGCGGGGGGGAGACCCAGTACTTC.

This chain links TRBV14 with TRBJ1-1; 8 bases agree with TRBD1. The CDR3 covers 16 residues. The V gene's germline CDR1 is SGHDN and CDR2 FVKESK. Trimming cost V 2 bases and J 6 bases; bases outside gene matches: 11. The CDR3: CASSQWTGTMGSEAFF. CDR3 DNA sequence: TGTGCCAGCAGCCAATGGACAGGGACGATGGGCTCTGAAGCTTTCTTT.

This clone was seen a few times. The chain employs TRBV10-3 and TRBJ1-1; 10 bases align to TRBD1. CDR1 ENHRY and CDR2 SYGVKD come from the germline V gene. V lost 4 bases and J lost 6; bases outside the gene matches: 2. The CDR3 contains 13 residues. The CDR3 DNA reads TGTGCCATCAGTGGAGGACAGGGGGCTGAAGCTTTCTTT. Amino acid sequence: CAISGGQGAEAFF.

The gene calls are TRBV7-6 and TRBJ2-7; D uncertain. CDR1 and CDR2 (germline): SGHVS, FNYEAQ. Trimming stripped 2 bases from V and 0 bases from J, with 17 bases between. The CDR3 contains 17 residues. The DNA of the CDR3 is TGTGCCAGCAGCTTAAATCCAAGTATCGCTAGCTCCTACGAGCAGTACTTC. It codes for CASSLNPSIASSYEQYF.